One sample yielded the 5 T cell receptor beta chains listed below, sequenced in a study of blood T cell repertoires in COVID-19. Sequencing was performed with immunoSEQ multiplex PCR; in TCRdb, only in-frame clones are kept and a portion is missing. The data contain some 200,000 clones, roughly 84% of them seen just once; the ten biggest clones take up 9.5% to 10%. Sequenced material: peripheral blood. These receptors all stem from a man aged 50 to 59 with active or convalescent COVID-19.

The J gene is TRBJ2-5, the V gene TRBV9; weak D call: TRBD2 (6 bases). V was clipped by 0 bases and J by 1 base, with 13 bases between them. Germline V lookup: CDR1 SGDLS, CDR2 YYNGEE. The CDR3 has 16 residues. The CDR3 protein is CASSVGWRGVQETQYF. DNA of the CDR3: TGTGCCAGCAGCGTAGGATGGAGGGGCGTCCAAGAGACCCAGTACTTC.

This chain links TRBV5-6 with TRBJ2-7; 12 bases line up with TRBD1. The CDR3 spans 17 residues. Trimming removed 2 bases from V and 6 bases from J; junction bases left unmatched: 12. CDR1 is SGHDT and CDR2 is YYEEEE in the germline V gene. CDR3 protein: CASSLDRGRDRGREQYV. The CDR3 DNA reads TGTGCCAGCAGCTTAGATCGGGGCCGGGACAGGGGGCGCGAGCAGTACGTC.

This clone has a handful of counts. The V gene is TRBV4-2, the J gene TRBJ2-5; TRBD2 is a possible D gene (7 bases). CDR1 and CDR2 from the germline V gene are LGHNA and YNFKEQ. This CDR3 has 17 residues. V lost 1 base and J lost 3, with 18 bases in between. The CDR3: CASSQGGPQGREETQYF. The CDR3 bases are TGTGCCAGCAGCCAAGGGGGACCCCAGGGGAGGGAAGAGACCCAGTACTTC.

The CDR3 sequence is CASSQPQGGGEYEQYV. In nucleotides, the CDR3 is TGTGCCAGCAGCCAACCCCAGGGAGGGGGTGAGTACGAGCAGTACGTC. The rearrangement joins TRBV3-1 (or the pseudogene TRBV3-2) to TRBJ2-7; maybe TRBD2 (7 bases). The CDR3 length is 16 residues. CDR1 is LGHDT and CDR2 is YNNKEL in the germline V gene (reference sequence). Trimming shortened V by 2 bases and J by 4 bases, and 18 bases separated the two germline ends.

V usage is TRBV2 and J usage is TRBJ2-3; 8 bases match TRBD2. CDR3 length: 14 amino acids. The V gene's germline CDR1 is SNHLY and CDR2 FYNNEI. V gave up 7 bases and J gave up 2 bases; unmatched junction bases: 5. The CDR3 nucleotides read TGTGCCAGCACGGGGGGGCTGTTCACAGATACGCAGTATTTT. Residues: CASTGGLFTDTQYF. The full variable domain, its missing parts supplied by reference TRBV2 and TRBJ2-3, is EPEVTQTPSHQVTQMGQEVILRCVPISNHLYFYWYRQILGQKVEFLVSFYNNEISEKSEIFDDQFSVERPDGSNFTLKIRSTKLEDSAMYFCASTGGLFTDTQYFGPGTRLTVL.